This T cell receptor (beta chain) was sequenced for a study of post-analysis software for immune sequencing data. Whole-study context: The disease courses spanned relapsing-remitting, secondary progressive and progressive-relapsing forms of multiple sclerosis. Regarding the study as a whole: The study found TRBV5-6, TRBV5-1 and TRBV20-1 among several TRBV segments more frequent in patients than controls. The normalized Chao1 diversity of multiple sclerosis patients was significantly lower than that of controls. Samples sharing a preparation batch grouped tightly together when assessed by F measure.

This CDR3 comprises 17 residues. The germline gives CDR1 SGHDT, CDR2 YYEEEE. V lost 4 bases to trimming and J lost 4 bases; unmatched junction nucleotides: 16. This clonotype was counted only a few times. Its antigen is undetermined. Researchers reported that TCR beta cDNA libraries carried unique molecular identifiers. Each batch of about 0.9 to 10 million T cells produced roughly 0.5 million cDNA molecules. In TCRdb, the PCR reads were re-called with MiXCR into one record per CDR3 protein. In the table there are hundreds of thousands of distinct CDR3 sequences, 25% to 30% of which are singletons. The clonotype originates from a girl aged 10 to 17 with multiple sclerosis. The chain recombines TRBV5-6 with TRBJ1-2, with 7 nucleotides matching TRBD1. Sequencing was carried out using blood. CDR3 amino acids: CASSVQGPAPSLYGYTF. The DNA of the CDR3 is TGTGCCAGCAGCGTACAGGGGCCGGCTCCGTCCCTCTATGGCTACACCTTC.